This T cell receptor beta chain was profiled in a study of cytomegalovirus exposure and HLA in healthy donors. CDR3 size: 14 residues. Germline values: CDR1 MNHNS, CDR2 SASEGT. Concerning this clone itself: The junction and the germline gene differ at one end; a read error may be behind it.

PCR primers comprised 60 Vbeta and 13 Jbeta primers. Sequencing used immunoSEQ multiplex PCR; TCRdb keeps in-frame clones, though not all of them. The table includes about 150,000 clones, more than 75% detected once. Sequenced input: PBMCs. The V and J genes are TRBV6-1 and TRBJ1-2; TRBD1 is a possible D gene (5 bases). The origin of this receptor is a male donor in good health and CMV-seronegative. The CDR3 spells CASSEGRVTYGYTF. The CDR3 DNA reads TGTGCCAGCAGCGAAGGCAGGGTAACCTATGGCTACACCTTC.